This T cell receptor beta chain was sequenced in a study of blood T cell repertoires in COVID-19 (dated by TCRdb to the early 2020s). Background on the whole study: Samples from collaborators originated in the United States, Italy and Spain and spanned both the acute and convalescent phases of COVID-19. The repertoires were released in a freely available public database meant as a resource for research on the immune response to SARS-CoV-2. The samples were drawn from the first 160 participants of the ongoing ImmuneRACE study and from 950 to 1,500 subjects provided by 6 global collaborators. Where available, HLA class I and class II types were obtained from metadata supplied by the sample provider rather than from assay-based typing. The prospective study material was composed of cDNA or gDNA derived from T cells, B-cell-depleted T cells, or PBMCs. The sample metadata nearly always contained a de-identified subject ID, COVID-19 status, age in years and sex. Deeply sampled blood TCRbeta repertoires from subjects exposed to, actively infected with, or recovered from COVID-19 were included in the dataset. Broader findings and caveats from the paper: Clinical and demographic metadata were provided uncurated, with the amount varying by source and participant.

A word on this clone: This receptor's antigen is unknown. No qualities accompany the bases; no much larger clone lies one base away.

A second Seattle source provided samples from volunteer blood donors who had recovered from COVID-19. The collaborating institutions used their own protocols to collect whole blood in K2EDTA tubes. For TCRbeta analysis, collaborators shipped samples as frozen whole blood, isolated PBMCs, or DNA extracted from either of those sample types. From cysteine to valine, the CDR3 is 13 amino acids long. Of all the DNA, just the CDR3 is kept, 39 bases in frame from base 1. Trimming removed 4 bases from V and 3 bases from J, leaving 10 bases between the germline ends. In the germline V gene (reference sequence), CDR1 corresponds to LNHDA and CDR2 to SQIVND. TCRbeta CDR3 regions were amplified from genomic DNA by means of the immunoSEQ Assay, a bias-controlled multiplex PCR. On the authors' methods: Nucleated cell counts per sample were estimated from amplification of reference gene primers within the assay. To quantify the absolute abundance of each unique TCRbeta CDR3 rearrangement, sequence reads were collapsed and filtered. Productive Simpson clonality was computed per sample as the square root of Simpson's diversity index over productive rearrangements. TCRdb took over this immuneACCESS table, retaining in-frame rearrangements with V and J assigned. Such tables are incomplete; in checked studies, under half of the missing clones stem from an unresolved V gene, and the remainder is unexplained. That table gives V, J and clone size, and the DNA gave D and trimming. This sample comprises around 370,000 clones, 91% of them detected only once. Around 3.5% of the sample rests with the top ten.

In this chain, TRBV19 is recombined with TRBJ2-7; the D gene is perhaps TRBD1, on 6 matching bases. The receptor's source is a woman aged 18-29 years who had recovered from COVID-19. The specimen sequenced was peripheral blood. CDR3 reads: CASSTRTVYEQYV. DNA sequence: TGTGCCAGTAGTACCCGGACAGTCTACGAGCAGTACGTC.